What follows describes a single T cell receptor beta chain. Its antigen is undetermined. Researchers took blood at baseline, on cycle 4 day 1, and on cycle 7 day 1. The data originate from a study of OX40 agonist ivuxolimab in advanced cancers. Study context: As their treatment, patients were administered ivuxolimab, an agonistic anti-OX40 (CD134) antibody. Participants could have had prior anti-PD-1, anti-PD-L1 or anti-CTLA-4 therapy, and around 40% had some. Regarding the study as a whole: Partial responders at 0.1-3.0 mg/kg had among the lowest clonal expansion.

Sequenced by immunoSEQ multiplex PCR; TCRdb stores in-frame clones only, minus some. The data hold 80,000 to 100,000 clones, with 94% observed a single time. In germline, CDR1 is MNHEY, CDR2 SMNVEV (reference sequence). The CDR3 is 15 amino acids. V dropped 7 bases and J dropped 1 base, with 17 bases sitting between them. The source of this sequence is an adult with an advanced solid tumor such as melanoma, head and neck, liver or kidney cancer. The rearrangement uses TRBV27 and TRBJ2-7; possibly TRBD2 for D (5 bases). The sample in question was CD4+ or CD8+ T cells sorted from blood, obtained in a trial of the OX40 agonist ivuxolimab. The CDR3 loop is CASKRGQPVSYEQYF. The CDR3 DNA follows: TGTGCCAGCAAACGAGGGCAGCCCGTATCCTACGAGCAGTACTTC.